This T cell receptor (beta chain) was identified during a study of T cell clonality in common variable immunodeficiency (dated by TCRdb to about 2015). Points the paper makes about the study in general: Compared with healthy controls, CVID subjects showed increased TCRbeta clonality (t-test p = 0.018), a feature most characteristic of about a third of subjects. According to the authors, figuring out what caused the increased clonality in CVID would require sequencing the repertoires of T cell subpopulations. Fewer TCRbeta clones were shared among CVID subjects than among healthy controls (p < 0.0001). Correlations of repertoire features with clinical complications were constrained by heterogeneity among patients within the CVID cohort. Reportedly, TCRbeta sequences from CVID had fewer deletions and N-nucleotide insertions, and highly modified clones with 13 or more V deletions were absent from CVID. Although equal DNA input was used, an average of approximately 74,000 unique sequences per sample was obtained for controls, compared with approximately 31,000 for CVID samples.

Equivalent amounts of genomic DNA from CVID and control samples were used as sequencing input. For every sample, a 60 bp segment covering the rearranged TCRbeta CDR3 region was amplified and then sequenced. The immunoSEQ assay, a bias-corrected multiplex PCR with high-throughput sequencing, was employed for TCRbeta amplification. Under the source paper's analysis protocol: Every unique nucleotide sequence counted as a clone and was annotated with V, D and J genes, copy number and frequency. Sequences were labeled productive if in frame, and non-productive if out of frame or containing stop codons. As previously described, clonality was computed from Shannon's entropy. The predicted amino acid sequences of productive clones were used to derive mean CDR3 Kyte-Doolittle hydropathy. Using the R hclust function, scaled V gene usage was clustered hierarchically with Manhattan distance and complete linkage. Clone sharing by CDR3 amino acid sequence was assessed by resampling 12 repertoires per group over 100 rounds. Repertoires were searched for 70 published EBV-specific and about 250 published CMV-specific TCRbeta sequences. A couple of CVID samples that yielded fewer than 10,000 sequences were excluded from the analysis, so approximately 38 CVID repertoires were retained. In its TCRdb copy, this immuneACCESS table keeps in-frame sequences only and misses some clones. Where compared with another copy, unresolved V genes explain less than half of these, and the others have no known cause. V, J and clone size were drawn from that table, and D and trimming were deduced from the DNA. There are tens of thousands of clones in this sample, and none of them is a singleton. Together, the top ten hold about 10% of the sample.

Predominantly Caucasian heritage was noted among both the CVID patients and the healthy controls. Heparinized peripheral whole blood samples of roughly 5 to 8.5 ml were collected from each donor. Genomic DNA from adults with common variable immune deficiency (CVID) and from healthy adult controls was used to sequence TCRbeta CDR3 repertoires. The control group comprised approximately 22 healthy adult volunteers, roughly 12 female and 10 or so male, aged roughly 23 to 70 years with a mean age of approximately 35. To isolate peripheral blood mononuclear cells, diluted blood was subjected to density centrifugation over Hypaque 1077 or Ficoll-Paque. Genomic DNA was obtained from unsorted mononuclear cells using either Qiagen column purification or a centrifugation-based method. In its sample, this clone was seen many times. Its specific antigen is unknown. The read ends 3 residues early relative to the CDR3; the germline J gene fills the gap.

Measured from the cysteine to the phenylalanine, the CDR3 is 16 residues long. The DNA shown is the part of the CDR3 that was read: 39 bases, in frame from base 1. CDR1 and CDR2, looked up from the germline V gene, are MGHRA and YSYEKL. Trimming costs V 2 bases and J 2 bases, and their ends lie 14 bases apart. Material: peripheral blood mononuclear cells. The sequence was obtained from a person aged 18 to 75 in good health. The V and J segments used are TRBV4-1 and TRBJ2-3, with a weak D call of TRBD2 (7 bases match). The encoded CDR3 is CASSQLWGGSTDTQYF. The sequenced part of the CDR3 DNA is TGCGCCAGCAGCCAATTATGGGGGGGCTCCACAGATACG.